These 23 T cell receptor beta chains originate from one sample sequenced in a study of OX40 agonist ivuxolimab in advanced cancers. TCRdb's table, derived via immunoSEQ multiplex PCR, lists solely in-frame clones and lacks some. The sample records 75,000 to 100,000 clones, roughly nine tenths being singletons. Sample: CD4+ or CD8+ T cells sorted from blood, taken in a trial of the OX40 agonist ivuxolimab. The receptor source for this set is an adult with an advanced solid tumor such as melanoma, head and neck, liver or kidney cancer.

This sequence joins TRBV10-2 and TRBJ2-1; 10 bases align to TRBD1. Germline V gene sequence: CDR1 WSHSY, CDR2 SAAADI. V trimming: 5 bases; J trimming: 4 bases; junction bases outside the gene matches: 5. CDR3 size: 15 residues. The DNA for the CDR3 is TGCGCCAGCAGTCCCGGGACAGGGGCGTACAATGAGCAGTTCTTC. It codes for CASSPGTGAYNEQFF.

The V and J genes are TRBV28 and TRBJ2-5; D gene uncertain. The V gene lost 1 base and the J gene lost 13 bases, with 16 bases spanning the gap. The CDR3 spans 13 residues. CDR1 and CDR2 from the germline V gene are MDHEN and SYDVKM. The CDR3 sequence is CASSLLVRQIRYF. Written as DNA, the CDR3 is TGTGCCAGCAGTTTATTAGTCCGGCAGATACGGTACTTC.

Only a few counts were recorded for this clone. This chain joins TRBV5-1 and TRBJ1-2, with D possibly being TRBD1 (6 bases). The germline V gene has CDR1 SGHRS and CDR2 YFSETQ. V lost 0 bases to trimming and J lost 7 bases, with 16 bases between them. The CDR3 is made up of 15 amino acids. The CDR3 DNA follows: TGCGCCAGCAGCTTGGACCAGGGGTCCCAAGGTGGCTACACCTTC. This sequence encodes CASSLDQGSQGGYTF.

V gene TRBV7-9 combines with J gene TRBJ2-2, with 11 bases aligning to TRBD1. The CDR3 contains 15 residues. Trimming took 2 bases from V and 6 from J; bases not matched to a gene: 2. CDR1 is SEHNR, CDR2 FQNEAQ, per germline (reference sequence). CDR3 in amino acids: CASSLPGQGAGELFF. The CDR3 region has the DNA TGTGCCAGCAGCTTACCGGGACAGGGGGCCGGGGAGCTGTTTTTT.

This chain joins TRBV18 and TRBJ1-4, with 7 bases identical to TRBD1. Germline trimming cut 4 bases from V and 7 bases from J; bases unmatched to any gene: 6. Germline V gene lookup returns CDR1 KGHSH and CDR2 LQKENI. The CDR3 totals 14 residues. In nucleotides, the CDR3 is TGTGCCAGCTCACGCTCGACAGGGTTTGAAAAACTGTTTTTT. Residues: CASSRSTGFEKLFF.

The chain employs TRBV28 and TRBJ1-5; D remains ambiguous. The CDR3 is made up of 17 amino acids. Trimming removed 6 bases from V and 4 bases from J, with 22 bases in between. In germline, CDR1 is MDHEN, CDR2 SYDVKM. CDR3 DNA: TGTGCCAGCAGCTTGACGGGAACCAGAGGCTTAAATCAGCCCCAGCATTTT. Encoded protein: CASSLTGTRGLNQPQHF.

The V call is TRBV5-1, the J call TRBJ2-2, with 7 bases lining up with TRBD2. Germline CDR1 SGHRS, CDR2 YFSETQ. The CDR3 has 15 amino acids. V trimming: 2 bases; J trimming: 3 bases; junction bases outside the gene matches: 4. The CDR3 DNA reads TGCGCCAGCAGCTTTTCTCTAGCGGACACCGGGGAGCTGTTTTTT. Its translation is CASSFSLADTGELFF.

The chain combines TRBV6-6 with TRBJ2-3; D gene unclear. Trimming took off 7 bases at V and 4 bases at J, with 18 bases between the two ends. The CDR3 loop spans 15 amino acids. Per the germline V gene, CDR1 is MNHNY and CDR2 is SVGAGI (reference sequence). The CDR3 region is CASNHSPSPSDTQYF. As DNA, the CDR3 is TGTGCCAGCAATCATTCGCCCTCACCCTCAGATACGCAGTATTTT.

V usage is TRBV2 and J usage is TRBJ2-7; no firm D call. The CDR3 sequence is 11 residues long. The V and J ends lost 4 bases and 2 bases respectively, with 3 bases between them. Germline V lookup: CDR1 SNHLY, CDR2 FYNNEI. CDR3 amino acids: CASSGAYEQYF. CDR3 DNA: TGTGCCAGCAGTGGGGCCTACGAGCAGTACTTC. Looking up the rest from reference TRBV2 and TRBJ2-7 gives the full variable domain: EPEVTQTPSHQVTQMGQEVILRCVPISNHLYFYWYRQILGQKVEFLVSFYNNEISEKSEIFDDQFSVERPDGSNFTLKIRSTKLEDSAMYFCASSGAYEQYFGPGTRLTVT.

The chain uses TRBV7-2 and TRBJ2-1, with D possibly matching TRBD1 (6 bases). Germline V gene lookup returns CDR1 SGHTA and CDR2 FQGNSA. V lost 1 base and J 6 bases, leaving 10 bases between the germline ends. The CDR3 consists of 14 residues. CDR3 protein: CASSLDRAANEQFF. The CDR3 DNA reads as TGTGCCAGCAGCTTAGACAGGGCCGCCAATGAGCAGTTCTTC.

The V call is TRBV5-5, the J call TRBJ2-6; D is unresolved. V was cut by 3 bases and J by 2 bases, with 9 bases left in between. The CDR3 extends over 15 amino acids. The germline V gene has CDR1 SGHKS and CDR2 YYEKEE (reference sequence). The CDR3 DNA follows: TGTGCCAGCAGCTCGACGTTGGCTGGGGCCAACGTCCTGACTTTC. Residues: CASSSTLAGANVLTF.

The rearrangement uses TRBV27 and TRBJ2-3; TRBD2 matches at 11 bases. This CDR3 is built from 19 residues. J was trimmed by 0 bases and V by 2 bases; bases with no gene match: 10. CDR1 is MNHEY, CDR2 SMNVEV, per germline (reference sequence). The CDR3 loop is CASSLGTSGLRPSTDTQYF. The CDR3 coding sequence is TGTGCCAGCAGTTTAGGGACTAGCGGACTAAGACCTAGCACAGATACGCAGTATTTT.

This sequence joins TRBV6-1 and TRBJ2-2, with D uncertain. The CDR3 contains 15 residues. Trimming cost V 4 bases and J 7 bases, with 16 bases left between them. CDR1 and CDR2 from the germline V gene are MNHNS and SASEGT. CDR3 residues: CASSGGSPWVGELFF. Written as DNA, the CDR3 is TGTGCCAGCAGTGGTGGCAGCCCCTGGGTCGGGGAGCTGTTTTTT.

The chain links TRBV7-8 to TRBJ2-7; 7 bases are a match to TRBD2. Per germline, CDR1 SGHVS and CDR2 FQNEAQ. V was clipped by 4 bases and J by 0 bases; unmatched bases: 3. The CDR3 sequence is 14 residues long. The CDR3 bases are TGTGCCAGCAGCTCCCGGACTAGCTCCTACGAGCAGTACTTC. Protein product: CASSSRTSSYEQYF.

The genes are TRBV10-1 and TRBJ2-3; D remains ambiguous. CDR1 and CDR2 from the germline V gene are WNHNN and SYGVQD (reference sequence). The length of the CDR3 is 18 residues. With 5 bases removed from V and 0 bases from J, the gap between germline ends came to 21 bases. CDR3 in amino acids: CASSRESIPTVSTDTQYF. CDR3 coding DNA: TGCGCCAGCAGTCGAGAGAGCATTCCGACGGTTAGCACAGATACGCAGTATTTT.

V gene TRBV30 combines with J gene TRBJ2-3; maybe TRBD1 (5 bases). CDR1 is GTSNPN and CDR2 is SVGIG in the germline V gene (reference sequence). The CDR3 is 15 residues long. V was clipped by 2 bases and J by 2 bases, with 14 bases between them. CDR3 sequence: CAWSRWGTSTDTQYF. CDR3 DNA: TGTGCCTGGAGTAGATGGGGCACCTCCACAGATACGCAGTATTTT.

The V call is TRBV21-1, the J call TRBJ2-7; the D call of TRBD2 is as the table states it, not checked on the DNA. TRBV21-1 is described as a pseudogene. This CDR3 has 18 residues. The CDR3 nucleotides read TGTGCCAGCACCCGGACTAGCGGGAGCGCCGAGGACCCCCACGAGCAGTACTTC. It yields the protein CASTRTSGSAEDPHEQYF.

The chain employs TRBV2 and TRBJ2-1, with 13 bases aligning to TRBD2. Looked up from germline, CDR1 is SNHLY and CDR2 is FYNNEI. Trimming cost V 2 bases and J 7 bases; bases outside gene matches: 5. The CDR3 is made up of 16 amino acids. In DNA form, the CDR3 reads TGTGCCAGCAGTGAACTCCAACTAGCGGGAGGGAATGAGCAGTTCTTC. This gives the protein CASSELQLAGGNEQFF.

The chain joins TRBV11-2 to TRBJ2-1, with D unclear. Looked up from germline, CDR1 is SGHAT and CDR2 is FQNNGV. The CDR3 is 15 amino acids. Trimming removed 1 base from V and 5 bases from J, with 12 bases in between. The CDR3 reads CASSLGRMPNNEQFF. The CDR3 bases are TGTGCCAGCAGCTTAGGGCGGATGCCAAACAATGAGCAGTTCTTC.

The CDR3 bases are TGTGCCAGCAGTGAAAGGCGGGAAGGATACAATGAGCAGTTCTTC. Amino acids: CASSERREGYNEQFF. The chain recombines TRBV2 with TRBJ2-1, with a possible D match to TRBD2 (6 bases). V was pared by 2 bases and J by 4 bases, with 12 bases between. The CDR3 length is 15 residues. CDR1 is SNHLY, CDR2 FYNNEI, per germline.

The chain carries TRBV30 and TRBJ2-2; 10 nucleotides line up with TRBD1. Germline values: CDR1 GTSNPN, CDR2 SVGIG (reference sequence). This CDR3 has 15 amino acids. V lost 6 bases, J lost 4 bases, and 8 bases stayed unmatched. CDR3 loop: CACTAGTGVTGELFF. In DNA form, the CDR3 reads TGTGCCTGCACTGCCGGGACAGGGGTCACCGGGGAGCTGTTTTTT.

The V and J genes are TRBV11-2 and TRBJ2-7; D assignment may be TRBD1 or TRBD2 (5 bases each). CDR3 length: 12 amino acids. Trimming pared 1 base from V and 5 bases from J, leaving 6 bases between. Germline V gives CDR1 SGHAT, CDR2 FQNNGV. CDR3 protein: CASSLAGHEQYF. Written as DNA, the CDR3 is TGTGCCAGCAGCTTAGCGGGGCACGAGCAGTACTTC.

The chain links TRBV4-3 to TRBJ2-3, with a possible D match to TRBD1 (6 bases). Germline lookup yields CDR1 LGHNA and CDR2 YSLEER. The CDR3 has 19 residues. Trimming pared 0 bases from V and 0 bases from J, leaving 19 bases between. This CDR3 is CASSQEELEDRRSTDTQYF. CDR3 DNA: TGCGCCAGCAGCCAAGAAGAGTTGGAGGACAGAAGGAGCACAGATACGCAGTATTTT.